Presented here are 18 T cell receptor beta chains from one specimen sequenced in a study of blood T cell repertoires in COVID-19. Assay: immunoSEQ multiplex PCR; the TCRdb copy retains only in-frame clones and omits some. The sample holds roughly 190,000 clones; under 90% are singletons and the top ten take over 13%. Input material: peripheral blood. These receptors were collected from a man aged 25 to 45 with active or convalescent COVID-19.

This chain connects TRBV7-2 to TRBJ2-7, with D tentatively TRBD1 (6 bases). V shed 5 bases and J shed 0 bases, with 17 bases lying between them. This CDR3 comprises 16 residues. Germline lookup yields CDR1 SGHTA and CDR2 FQGNSA. The CDR3 nucleotides are TGTGCCAGCAGCATCCCGACAGGACGAAGCTCCTACGAGCAGTACTTC. Translating it yields CASSIPTGRSSYEQYF.

The CDR3, as DNA: TGTGCCAGCAGCTCAGGGCGGGAGACCCAGTACTTC. This sequence encodes CASSSGRETQYF. The V gene is TRBV7-2, the J gene TRBJ2-5; a weak D match, TRBD1 (5 bases). The CDR3 length is 12 residues. V lost 4 bases, J lost 5 bases, and 8 bases lay in between. Germline CDR1 is SGHTA and CDR2 is FQGNSA.

The chain recombines TRBV28 with TRBJ2-3, with D tentatively TRBD1 (6 bases). Germline lookup yields CDR1 MDHEN and CDR2 SYDVKM. V lost 8 bases, J lost 5 bases, and 20 bases lay in between. The CDR3 consists of 15 residues. CDR3 sequence (DNA): TGTGCCAGCCGGGGAACAGGGCGTCATCGAGATACGCAGTATTTT. It yields the protein CASRGTGRHRDTQYF.

V is TRBV13 and J is TRBJ2-5; D ambiguous. Trimming stripped 6 bases from V and 4 bases from J, with 15 bases between. The CDR3 covers 14 residues. Looked up from germline, CDR1 is PRHDT and CDR2 is FYEKMQ (reference sequence). CDR3 in amino acids: CASSLTQTGETQYF. In DNA form, the CDR3 reads TGTGCCAGCAGTCTCACCCAAACTGGAGAGACCCAGTACTTC. The full variable domain, with the rest looked up from reference TRBV13 and TRBJ2-5, is AAGVIQSPRHLIKEKRETATLKCYPIPRHDTVYWYQQGPGQDPQFLISFYEKMQSDKGSIPDRFSAQQFSDYHSELNMSSLELGDSALYFCASSLTQTGETQYFGPGTRLLVL.

The rearrangement joins TRBV27 to TRBJ2-5; 8 bases are a match to TRBD1. The V and J ends lost 1 base and 4 bases, in that order; junction bases with no gene match: 5. Germline V gives CDR1 MNHEY, CDR2 SMNVEV (reference sequence). The CDR3 loop spans 15 amino acids. The CDR3 reads CASSLLGTGVETQYF. Written as DNA, the CDR3 is TGTGCCAGCAGTTTATTAGGGACAGGTGTAGAGACCCAGTACTTC.

This chain connects TRBV4-2 to TRBJ2-5; D is unclear. Trimming removed 0 bases at V and 7 bases at J, with 6 bases between. Germline V CDR1 and CDR2: LGHNA, YNFKEQ. There are 12 residues in the CDR3. DNA for the CDR3: TGTGCCAGCAGCCAAGATTCCGGGACCCAGTACTTC. It specifies CASSQDSGTQYF.

J is TRBJ2-1 and V is TRBV4-1, with 8 positions matching TRBD2. V lost 4 bases, J lost 6 bases, and 8 bases stayed unmatched. The V gene's germline CDR1 is MGHRA and CDR2 YSYEKL. CDR3 length equals 15 residues. CDR3 protein: CASSLSGLGFNEQFF. DNA for the CDR3: TGCGCCAGCAGCCTCTCGGGACTAGGCTTCAATGAGCAGTTCTTC.

This chain uses TRBV11-2 with TRBJ1-1; 8 bases agree with TRBD1. Germline CDR1 and CDR2: SGHAT and FQNNGV. The CDR3 is 16 residues long. V lost 4 bases to trimming and J lost 5 bases; unmatched junction nucleotides: 12. The CDR3 DNA reads TGTGCCAGCAGCTCCCCGATCAGGGGGCAGTATACTGAAGCTTTCTTT. Translated, it gives CASSSPIRGQYTEAFF.

The chain couples TRBV19 to TRBJ2-2; perhaps TRBD1 as D (5 bases). There are 13 residues in the CDR3. V was cut by 8 bases and J by 1 base, with 8 bases left in between. Germline V gene data show CDR1 as LNHDA and CDR2 as SQIVND (reference sequence). CDR3 nucleotides: TGTGCCAGTCCAGGGCTGAACACCGGGGAGCTGTTTTTT. Its protein product is CASPGLNTGELFF.

This clone was found once. The CDR3 DNA follows: TGTGCCAGCAGCTCTATGCTGAGTTCCCAAGAGACCCAGTACTTC. Translated: CASSSMLSSQETQYF. The V call is TRBV7-2, the J call TRBJ2-5, with unresolved D. CDR1 and CDR2 from the germline V gene are SGHTA and FQGNSA. V lost 4 bases, J lost 1 base, and 13 bases lay in between. The CDR3 extends over 15 amino acids.

This clone has a single count. The chain couples TRBV28 to TRBJ1-4; a possible D gene is TRBD1 (5 bases). V lost 2 bases, J lost 6 bases, and 13 bases lay in between. Germline assignment: CDR1 MDHEN and CDR2 SYDVKM. CDR3 length: 15 residues. This chain's CDR3 is CASSLAGVAYEKLFF. CDR3 DNA: TGTGCCAGCAGTTTAGCGGGGGTGGCGTATGAAAAACTGTTTTTT.

This clone is medium-sized within its sample. Written as DNA, the CDR3 is TGTGCCAGCAGTAAAACGACCGGGGGGCCCCCCTCTGGGGCCAACGTCCTGACTTTC. Protein sequence: CASSKTTGGPPSGANVLTF. The genes are TRBV5-4 and TRBJ2-6, with D perhaps TRBD2 (7 bases). The CDR3 is 19 residues long. V was shortened by 5 bases and J by 0 bases, with 21 bases between the two germline ends. CDR1 and CDR2 from the germline V gene are SGHNT and YYREEE (reference sequence).

This rearrangement joins TRBV7-6 to TRBJ1-5; 7 bases are shared with TRBD1. There are 15 residues in the CDR3. Unmatched junction bases numbered 8, after V lost 5 bases and J lost 4 bases. Germline V CDR1 and CDR2: SGHVS, FNYEAQ. CDR3 amino acids: CASSLAPGQNQPQHF. CDR3 in DNA: TGTGCCAGCAGCCTGGCCCCGGGACAGAATCAGCCCCAGCATTTT.

The rearrangement joins TRBV5-6 to TRBJ1-3; the D gene is possibly TRBD1 (5 bases). Trimming stripped 3 bases from V and 5 bases from J, with 18 bases between. This CDR3 spans 16 amino acids. Germline V gives CDR1 SGHDT, CDR2 YYEEEE. In DNA form, the CDR3 reads TGTGCCAGCAGCTCGAAAACTCCTCGACAGAGAAACACCATATATTTT. Its protein product is CASSSKTPRQRNTIYF.

The chain recombines TRBV28 with TRBJ1-2; D may be TRBD1 (6 bases). This CDR3 contains 16 residues. Germline assignment: CDR1 MDHEN and CDR2 SYDVKM. The V and J ends lost 5 bases and 4 bases respectively, with 20 bases between them. CDR3 sequence: CASSRPNRARVYGYTF. CDR3 bases: TGTGCCAGCAGTCGCCCTAACAGGGCCCGCGTCTATGGCTACACCTTC.

V and J are TRBV9 and TRBJ2-2; 7 nucleotides agree with TRBD1. The CDR3 covers 15 residues. The V gene end was trimmed by 4 bases and the J gene end by 6 bases; junction bases not matched to a gene: 9. Germline values: CDR1 SGDLS, CDR2 YYNGEE. CDR3 bases: TGTGCCAGCAGCCCCGGACAGGTTGAGGCCGGGGAGCTGTTTTTT. Residues: CASSPGQVEAGELFF.

The rearrangement joins TRBV28 to TRBJ2-7, with D possibly being TRBD1 (5 bases). Trimming stripped 2 bases from V and 3 bases from J, with 5 bases between. This CDR3 has 12 residues. The germline CDR1 and CDR2 sequences are MDHEN and SYDVKM. CDR3 DNA: TGTGCCAGCAGTTTACAGGGCTACGAGCAGTACGTC. Translation: CASSLQGYEQYV.

The chain couples TRBV18 to TRBJ1-1; D ambiguous. Germline V gene sequence: CDR1 KGHSH, CDR2 LQKENI. Trimming stripped 0 bases from V and 0 bases from J, with 14 bases between. This CDR3 has 17 residues. CDR3 sequence: CASSPPTRPDMNTEAFF. CDR3 DNA sequence: TGTGCCAGCTCACCACCCACTCGGCCTGACATGAACACTGAAGCTTTCTTT. Supplemented by reference TRBV18 and TRBJ1-1, the full variable domain reads NAGVMQNPRHLVRRRGQEARLRCSPMKGHSHVYWYRQLPEEGLKFMVYLQKENIIDESGMPKERFSAEFPKEGPSILRIQQVVRGDSAAYFCASSPPTRPDMNTEAFFGQGTRLTVV.